This T cell receptor (beta chain) is drawn from a study of blood T cell repertoires in COVID-19. Study as a whole: COVID-19 samples collected from the United States, Italy and Spain covered acute and convalescent phases.

In the study's own analysis: By means of reference gene primer amplification, nucleated cell counts were estimated. TCRdb keeps only in-frame clones here, not all; method: immunoSEQ multiplex PCR. V, J and clone size are those of that table, while D and trimming were read from the DNA. The sample has over 200,000 clones; 70% to 90% are singletons. This receptor was identified in a man aged 30-40 years with COVID-19, enrolled during active disease. The sequencing sample was made of peripheral blood.

CDR3 loop: CASSPWTGENLGNTIYF. For the CDR3, the DNA is TGCGCCAGCAGCCCCTGGACAGGGGAAAACTTGGGAAACACCATATATTTT. This sequence joins TRBV5-1 and TRBJ1-3; 9 nucleotides agree with TRBD1. Per germline, CDR1 SGHRS and CDR2 YFSETQ. Trimming cost V 4 bases and J 4 bases; bases outside gene matches: 12. The CDR3 runs to 17 residues. The full variable domain, completed using reference TRBV5-1 and TRBJ1-3, is KAGVTQTPRYLIKTRGQQVTLSCSPISGHRSVSWYQQTPGQGLQFLFEYFSETQRNKGNFPGRFSGRQFSNSRSEMNVSTLELGDSALYLCASSPWTGENLGNTIYFGEGSWLTVV.